This is a list of T cell receptor beta chains from one sample in a study of blood T cells in healthy people across ages. TCRdb ran MiXCR on the 5' RACE reads and lists one entry per CDR3 protein. This sample yields around 650,000 distinct CDR3 sequences, of which less than 45% are seen a single time; about 30% belongs to the top ten. The material sequenced was blood. These TCRs come from a man at least 80 years old in good health. The CDR3 runs from the conserved cysteine through the conserved F or W. The order of the fields is V gene, D gene, J gene, clone size, CDR3 protein, CDR3 DNA. A D gene is named only where the DNA matches it firmly. Clone size, where shown, is once, few, many, or a class for clones that have expanded.

>TRBV6-6|.|TRBJ2-1|.
CASSYSPLGNEQFF
TGTGCCAGCAGTTACTCCCCTTTGGGGAATGAGCAGTTCTTC
>TRBV2|.|TRBJ2-6|.
CASSGQSSPGANVLTF
TGTGCCAGCAGCGGACAGAGCTCCCCTGGGGCCAACGTCCTGACTTTC
>TRBV29-1|TRBD1|TRBJ1-5|.
CSVSTGVAQPQHF
TGCAGCGTATCCACAGGGGTGGCGCAGCCCCAGCATTTT
>TRBV4-1|.|TRBJ1-5|few
CASSYGYSNQPQHF
TGCGCCAGCAGCTACGGGTATAGCAATCAGCCCCAGCATTTT
>TRBV5-1|TRBD2|TRBJ2-7|.
CASSQGLAGGTYEQYF
TGCGCCAGCAGCCAAGGACTAGCGGGGGGGACTTACGAGCAGTACTTC
>TRBV28|TRBD2|TRBJ2-7|.
CTSSPPAGLVSYEQYF
TGTACCAGCAGTCCACCAGCGGGGCTCGTCTCCTACGAGCAGTACTTC
>TRBV27|TRBD2|TRBJ2-1|.
CASSYPESGRAYNEQFF
TGTGCCAGCAGTTACCCGGAAAGCGGGAGGGCCTACAATGAGCAGTTCTTC
>TRBV9|.|TRBJ2-5|.
CASSVGLLRNQETQYF
TGTGCCAGCAGCGTAGGTCTACTAAGGAACCAAGAGACCCAGTACTTC
>TRBV4-1|.|TRBJ1-2|few
CASSQRGDGYGYTF
TGCGCCAGCAGCCAAAGGGGGGATGGATATGGCTACACCTTC
>TRBV6-1|.|TRBJ1-1|.
CASSLRTEGAEAFF
TGTGCCAGCAGTTTACGGACTGAAGGGGCTGAAGCTTTCTTT
>TRBV6-2/TRBV6-3|.|TRBJ2-3|.
CASSSGGAPHTQYF
TGTGCCAGCAGTTCAGGGGGGGCCCCGCATACGCAGTATTTT
>TRBV7-3|TRBD2|TRBJ2-1|once
CASSSGTSRNEQFF
TGTGCCAGCAGCTCCGGGACTAGCCGCAATGAGCAGTTCTTC
>TRBV20-1|TRBD2|TRBJ2-5|.
CSARVSGGVETQYF
TGCAGTGCTAGGGTCAGCGGGGGGGTAGAGACCCAGTACTTC
>TRBV28|.|TRBJ2-5|.
CASSQALPGQQYF
TGTGCCAGCAGTCAAGCCCTCCCCGGCCAGCAGTACTTC
>TRBV7-9|.|TRBJ2-3|many
CASSLSFGYGSTDTQYF
TGTGCCAGCAGCTTATCCTTTGGATACGGTAGCACAGATACGCAGTATTTT
>TRBV7-2|.|TRBJ2-3|.
CASSFTDYTTDTQYF
TGTGCCAGCAGCTTCACTGACTATACCACAGATACGCAGTATTTT
>TRBV11-2|.|TRBJ2-7|.
CASSMGHLLYEQYF
TGTGCCAGCAGCATGGGGCACCTCCTCTACGAGCAGTACTTC
>TRBV7-3|TRBD2|TRBJ2-7|.
CTSSPHSGDAYEQYF
TGTACCAGCAGCCCACATAGCGGGGACGCCTACGAGCAGTACTTC
>TRBV6-6|TRBD1|TRBJ2-7|medium-sized
CASRNRDRGYF
TGTGCCAGCAGGAACCGGGACAGGGGGTACTTC
>TRBV2|TRBD2|TRBJ2-3|.
CASSPGTSRRFTDTQYF
TGTGCCAGCAGCCCCGGGACTAGCAGGAGGTTCACAGATACGCAGTATTTT
>TRBV6-1|TRBD1|TRBJ1-1|.
CASRGTGGMTEAFF
TGTGCCAGCAGGGGGACAGGGGGTATGACTGAAGCTTTCTTT
>TRBV5-5|.|TRBJ2-5|few
CASSLGVAGAQETQYF
TGTGCCAGCAGCTTGGGAGTGGCGGGGGCTCAAGAGACCCAGTACTTC
>TRBV10-1|.|TRBJ2-3|many
CASSRTARTDTQYF
TGCGCCAGCAGTAGGACAGCCCGCACAGATACGCAGTATTTT
>TRBV27|TRBD1|TRBJ1-4|.
CASSFVGQGNEKLFF
TGTGCCAGCAGTTTTGTGGGACAGGGTAATGAAAAACTGTTTTTT
>TRBV7-2|TRBD1|TRBJ2-7|.
CASSPHRGQREQYF
TGTGCCAGCAGCCCGCACAGGGGACAACGCGAGCAGTACTTC
>TRBV12-3/TRBV12-4|TRBD2|TRBJ2-7|many
CASSLGLAGGYEQYF
TGTGCCAGCAGTCTGGGACTAGCGGGAGGCTACGAGCAGTACTTC
>TRBV6-2/TRBV6-3|TRBD1|TRBJ1-2|.
CASSRLADRGFGYTF
TGTGCCAGCAGTCGCCTGGCCGACAGGGGGTTTGGCTACACCTTC
>TRBV4-3|.|TRBJ2-5|.
CASSQVGRGGQYF
TGCGCCAGCAGCCAGGTCGGCAGGGGAGGGCAGTACTTC
>TRBV19|TRBD1|TRBJ2-5|.
CASRPWGQGTQETQYF
TGTGCCAGTAGACCTTGGGGACAGGGAACGCAAGAGACCCAGTACTTC
>TRBV29-1|.|TRBJ1-1|.
CSVEVGRNTEAFF
TGCAGCGTTGAAGTGGGCAGAAACACTGAAGCTTTCTTT
>TRBV7-6|TRBD2|TRBJ2-5|many
CASSSRPGLAGGQETQYF
TGTGCCAGCAGCTCGCGACCCGGACTAGCGGGGGGACAAGAGACCCAGTACTTC
>TRBV20-1|.|TRBJ1-5|.
CSARPTGNQPQHF
TGCAGTGCTAGACCTACAGGGAATCAGCCCCAGCATTTT
>TRBV3-1|.|TRBJ1-1|.
CASRPTDMNTEAFF
TGTGCCAGCAGACCTACGGACATGAACACTGAAGCTTTCTTT
>TRBV28|.|TRBJ2-1|.
CASSLESLDRYNEQFF
TGTGCCAGCAGTTTAGAGTCCCTAGATAGGTACAATGAGCAGTTCTTC
>TRBV10-2|TRBD1|TRBJ2-6|.
CASSEIGTGSSGANVLTF
TGCGCCAGCAGTGAGATTGGGACAGGAAGCTCTGGGGCCAACGTCCTGACTTTC
>TRBV11-2|.|TRBJ1-1|.
CASSVQGWGGTEAFF
TGTGCCAGCAGCGTACAGGGTTGGGGTGGCACTGAAGCTTTCTTT
>TRBV6-1|.|TRBJ1-1|few
CASRQYLNTEAFF
TGTGCCAGCAGGCAGTATCTTAACACTGAAGCTTTCTTT
>TRBV27|TRBD1|TRBJ1-1|few
CASTGTGNTEAFF
TGTGCCAGCACCGGGACAGGTAACACTGAAGCTTTCTTT
>TRBV20-1|TRBD1|TRBJ1-2|.
CSARLRNRGMDYGYTF
TGCAGTGCTAGACTAAGAAACAGGGGGATGGACTATGGCTACACCTTC
>TRBV20-1|.|TRBJ2-3|.
CSAMVGNTDTQYF
TGCAGTGCCATGGTAGGAAACACAGATACGCAGTATTTT
>TRBV7-9|TRBD2|TRBJ2-3|.
CASNRGGGGTDTQYF
TGTGCCAGCAACCGCGGGGGTGGTGGCACAGATACGCAGTATTTT
>TRBV12-3/TRBV12-4|.|TRBJ2-1|.
CASKPGASSYNEQFF
TGTGCCAGCAAACCAGGGGCCAGCTCCTACAATGAGCAGTTCTTC
>TRBV29-1|TRBD1|TRBJ1-4|.
CSVEETGRKLFF
TGCAGCGTTGAGGAGACAGGGAGAAAACTGTTTTTT
>TRBV29-1|TRBD1|TRBJ2-7|.
CSVVARQGYEQYF
TGCAGCGTTGTAGCGCGACAGGGCTACGAGCAGTACTTC
>TRBV21-1|.|TRBJ2-3|.
CASSRWQAPDTQYF
TGTGCCAGCAGCAGGTGGCAGGCACCTGATACGCAGTATTTT
>TRBV7-6|TRBD1|TRBJ1-2|.
CASSPGGEDYGYTF
TGTGCCAGCAGCCCAGGGGGGGAAGACTATGGCTACACCTTC
>TRBV6-4|.|TRBJ2-3|.
CASSPRGAASTDTQYF
TGTGCCAGCAGTCCCAGAGGGGCTGCTAGCACAGATACGCAGTATTTT
>TRBV20-1|TRBD2|TRBJ2-1|.
CSARDRGGRMNEQFF
TGCAGTGCTAGAGATCGGGGCGGGAGAATGAATGAGCAGTTCTTC
>TRBV12-3/TRBV12-4|.|TRBJ1-4|.
CASSFDRPNEKLFF
TGTGCCAGCAGTTTCGACAGGCCTAATGAAAAACTGTTTTTT
>TRBV18|TRBD1|TRBJ2-5|.
CASRLLGTGVDGQYF
TGTGCCAGCCGACTTTTAGGGACAGGGGTGGACGGGCAGTACTTC
>TRBV6-2/TRBV6-3|TRBD1|TRBJ2-7|.
CASSSAPGTGAFYEQYF
TGTGCCAGCAGTTCCGCGCCCGGGACAGGGGCATTCTACGAGCAGTACTTC
>TRBV11-3|.|TRBJ1-2|few
CASSFRGPNGYTF
TGTGCCAGCAGCTTTAGGGGACCGAATGGCTACACCTTC
>TRBV12-3/TRBV12-4|.|TRBJ2-1|.
CASSFWQNNEQFF
TGTGCCAGCAGTTTCTGGCAAAACAATGAGCAGTTCTTC